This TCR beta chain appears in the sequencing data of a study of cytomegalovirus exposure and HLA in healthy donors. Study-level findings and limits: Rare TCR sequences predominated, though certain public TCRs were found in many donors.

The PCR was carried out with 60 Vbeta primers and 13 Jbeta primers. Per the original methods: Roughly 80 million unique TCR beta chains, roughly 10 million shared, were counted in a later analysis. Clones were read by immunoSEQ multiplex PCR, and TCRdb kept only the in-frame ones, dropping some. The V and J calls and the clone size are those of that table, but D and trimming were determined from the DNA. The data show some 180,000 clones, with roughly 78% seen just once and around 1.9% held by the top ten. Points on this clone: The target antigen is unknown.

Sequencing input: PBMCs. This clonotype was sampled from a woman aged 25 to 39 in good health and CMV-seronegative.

The CDR3 DNA reads TGCGCCAGCAGCGCCCTAACCGGGACAGGGTACGGCTACACCTTC. The encoded protein is CASSALTGTGYGYTF. V usage is TRBV5-1 and J usage is TRBJ1-2; 9 bases agree with TRBD1. Germline CDR1 SGHRS, CDR2 YFSETQ. The length of the CDR3 is 15 residues. After removal of 4 bases from V and 8 bases from J, the junction contained 12 bases not matched to a gene. Based on the CDR3 plus reference TRBV5-1 and TRBJ1-2, the full variable domain is KAGVTQTPRYLIKTRGQQVTLSCSPISGHRSVSWYQQTPGQGLQFLFEYFSETQRNKGNFPGRFSGRQFSNSRSEMNVSTLELGDSALYLCASSALTGTGYGYTFGSGTRLTVV.